Following are 19 T cell receptor beta chains from one sample sequenced in a study of read filtering for tumor transcriptome and immune sequencing. Molecular barcoded adaptors covering alpha/delta and beta/gamma chains were used on around 370 ng RNA. One entry per CDR3 protein results from TCRdb running MiXCR on the reads. The sample holds more than 35,000 distinct CDR3 sequences, about an eighth seen once. The sample consisted of a population of CD138-negative cells sorted from bone marrow. These receptors were obtained from a donor over 35 with multiple myeloma.

This clonotype has at least ten counts. The rearrangement uses TRBV7-3 and TRBJ2-1; D could derive from TRBD1 or TRBD2 (5 bases each). CDR3 length: 15 amino acids. Trimming cost V 5 bases and J 5 bases, with 16 bases left between them. The germline gives CDR1 SGHTA, CDR2 FQGTGA. CDR3 sequence reads: CASSPLGGLNNEQFF. Here the CDR3 DNA reads TGTGCCAGCAGCCCCCTTGGGGGTCTAAACAATGAGCAGTTCTTC.

This clonotype is medium-sized within its sample. The V gene is TRBV7-9, the J gene TRBJ2-1, with 13 positions matching TRBD2. CDR3 length equals 20 residues. Trimming cost V 1 base and J 9 bases; bases outside gene matches: 18. CDR1 is SEHNR, CDR2 FQNEAQ, per germline (reference sequence). CDR3 in DNA: TGTGCCAGCAGCTTAGGGTCTACTAGCGGGAGGGCCTCGGGACAAACTGAGCAGTTCTTC. It yields the protein CASSLGSTSGRASGQTEQFF.

In this sample, this clonotype turned up many times. This rearrangement joins TRBV3-1 to TRBJ2-2, with 8 nucleotides matching TRBD2. This CDR3 spans 16 amino acids. The V segment lost 3 bases and the J segment 4 bases; nucleotides outside the gene matches: 7. The germline gives CDR1 LGHDT, CDR2 YNNKEL (reference sequence). The CDR3 DNA is TGTGCCAGCAGCCAGCCGGGACTAGGATCCACCGGGGAGCTGTTTTTT. It codes for CASSQPGLGSTGELFF. The variable domain in full, completed from reference TRBV3-1 and TRBJ2-2, reads DTAVSQTPKYLVTQMGNDKSIKCEQNLGHDTMYWYKQDSKKFLKIMFSYNNKELIINETVPNRFSPKSPDKAHLNLHINSLELGDSAVYFCASSQPGLGSTGELFFGEGSRLTVL.

The chain has TRBV28 and TRBJ2-3; 8 bases match TRBD1. CDR1 is MDHEN, CDR2 SYDVKM, per germline. There are 16 residues in the CDR3. J lost 5 bases, V lost 3 bases, and 10 bases had no gene match. Here the CDR3 DNA reads TGTGCCAGCAGTTTTTCTTGGGGACAGGCGCAAGATACGCAGTATTTT. As protein: CASSFSWGQAQDTQYF.

This clonotype was seen repeatedly, ten times or more. V and J are TRBV4-2 and TRBJ2-3; D is unclear. CDR1 is LGHNA, CDR2 YNFKEQ, per germline. The CDR3 spans 16 residues. With 0 bases removed from V and 1 base from J, the gap between germline ends came to 11 bases. This chain's CDR3 is CASSQDPSGGTDTQYF. The CDR3, as DNA: TGTGCCAGCAGCCAAGATCCAAGTGGGGGCACAGATACGCAGTATTTT.

This clonotype was detected ten times or more. V is TRBV11-2 and J is TRBJ1-1; D gene uncertain. CDR1 is SGHAT, CDR2 FQNNGV, per germline. The CDR3 sequence is 14 residues long. V dropped 5 bases and J dropped 1 base, with 11 bases sitting between them. CDR3 bases: TGTGCCAGCAGCCTAGGGTGGGGGAACACTGAAGCTTTCTTT. This sequence encodes CASSLGWGNTEAFF.

V is TRBV14 and J is TRBJ2-5; TRBD2 agrees at 8 bases. The CDR3 consists of 15 residues. The J segment lost 5 bases and the V segment lost 4 bases, leaving 9 bases of the junction unmatched. The germline V gene has CDR1 SGHDN and CDR2 FVKESK. In nucleotides, the CDR3 is TGTGCCAGCAGCCTGAAGTTAGCGGGAAGGGAGACCCAGTACTTC. It codes for CASSLKLAGRETQYF.

Many counts were recorded for this clonotype. The V gene is TRBV4-1, the J gene TRBJ1-3; no clear D. Trimming took 0 bases from V and 0 from J, leaving 9 bases between them. Germline values: CDR1 MGHRA, CDR2 YSYEKL. The CDR3 totals 16 residues. The CDR3 nucleotides are TGCGCCAGCAGCCAAGAGGATTGGGTCTCTGGAAACACCATATATTTT. This encodes CASSQEDWVSGNTIYF.

This clonotype was detected ten times or more. V and J are TRBV11-2 and TRBJ2-3; D ambiguous. This CDR3 is 15 amino acids long. Germline lookup yields CDR1 SGHAT and CDR2 FQNNGV. Trimming took off 1 base at V and 4 bases at J, with 12 bases between the two ends. Here the CDR3 DNA reads TGTGCCAGCAGCTTAGTTCCTAGTTTCTCAGATACGCAGTATTTT. Translating gives CASSLVPSFSDTQYF.

There are a few counts of this clonotype. A much bigger clone sits one base away, suggesting this may be a read error. The CDR3 coding sequence is TGTGCCAGCAGACAAGTCAGTAGTGCAGGGAACGAGCAGTACTTC. Amino acids: CASRQVSSAGNEQYF. This chain joins TRBV14 and TRBJ2-7; perhaps TRBD1 as D (5 bases). CDR1 and CDR2 (germline): SGHDN, FVKESK. The CDR3 is 15 residues long.

This clonotype came up many times. The rearrangement uses TRBV5-6 and TRBJ2-5; no firm D call. Trimming took off 2 bases at V and 4 bases at J, with 9 bases between the two ends. CDR3 size: 13 residues. Germline V gene data show CDR1 as SGHDT and CDR2 as YYEEEE. The CDR3 sequence: CASSFQTGETQYF. CDR3 DNA sequence: TGTGCCAGCAGCTTTCAAACGGGAGAGACCCAGTACTTC.

A word on this clonotype: It may be a read error: a sequence one base away is much more abundant. This chain joins TRBV13 and TRBJ1-1, with D hard to call. Germline CDR1 PRHDT, CDR2 FYEKMQ (reference sequence). The CDR3 has 13 residues. V was clipped by 5 bases and J by 7 bases, with 14 bases between them. CDR3 bases: TGTGCCAGCAGCCTAACAGTGAGCATTGAAGCTTTCTTT. Protein: CASSLTVSIEAFF.

This clonotype has at least ten counts. The rearrangement uses TRBV20-1 and TRBJ2-3, with D tentatively TRBD1 (6 bases). Trimming removed 5 bases from V and 3 bases from J, with 21 bases in between. Germline CDR1 is DFQATT and CDR2 is SNEGSKA (reference sequence). CDR3 size: 16 residues. The CDR3 loop is CSAEHQGWPETDTQYF. CDR3 in DNA: TGCAGTGCTGAACATCAGGGGTGGCCTGAGACAGATACGCAGTATTTT.

This clonotype was counted ten times or more. The chain joins TRBV20-1 to TRBJ2-5, with 14 positions matching TRBD2. This CDR3 spans 17 amino acids. The ends lost 6 bases at V and 2 bases at J; junction bases unmatched: 11. Germline V lookup: CDR1 DFQATT, CDR2 SNEGSKA (reference sequence). The CDR3 protein is CSATGTSGRSGQETQYF. As DNA, the CDR3 is TGCAGTGCCACCGGGACTAGCGGGAGAAGTGGTCAAGAGACCCAGTACTTC.

This clonotype showed up many times. V and J are TRBV5-6 and TRBJ1-1; TRBD1 aligns across 7 bases. This CDR3 comprises 15 residues. Germline-derived CDR1 and CDR2 are SGHDT and YYEEEE. With 0 bases clipped from V and 3 bases from J, the junction kept 5 bases outside the gene matches. This CDR3 reads CASSLAGQDHTEAFF. The CDR3 DNA follows: TGTGCCAGCAGCTTGGCCGGACAGGATCACACTGAAGCTTTCTTT.

This clonotype was counted many times. The CDR3 spells CASSLGEKGTAFF. The DNA of the CDR3 is TGCGCCAGCAGCTTGGGCGAAAAGGGAACGGCTTTCTTT. This chain links TRBV5-1 with TRBJ1-1; the D is unclear. Trimming shortened V by 0 bases and J by 11 bases, and 14 bases separated the two germline ends. The CDR3 runs 13 residues. Germline V gene sequence: CDR1 SGHRS, CDR2 YFSETQ. Supplemented by reference TRBV5-1 and TRBJ1-1, the full variable domain reads KAGVTQTPRYLIKTRGQQVTLSCSPISGHRSVSWYQQTPGQGLQFLFEYFSETQRNKGNFPGRFSGRQFSNSRSEMNVSTLELGDSALYLCASSLGEKGTAFFGQGTRLTVV.

This clonotype was found many times. V gene TRBV29-1 combines with J gene TRBJ2-7; 10 bases agree with TRBD1. V dropped 4 bases and J dropped 4; count of bases not matched to a gene: 7. The CDR3 has 14 residues. CDR1 is SQVTM, CDR2 ANQGSEA, per germline. CDR3 loop: CSVVETGGSYEQYF. In DNA form, the CDR3 reads TGCAGCGTTGTTGAGACAGGGGGCTCATACGAGCAGTACTTC.

For this clonotype: One base away lies a much larger clone, so this may be a sequencing read error. The chain recombines TRBV6-6 with TRBJ2-1; 11 nucleotides match TRBD2. Germline V gene data show CDR1 as MNHNY and CDR2 as SVGAGI (reference sequence). The CDR3 loop spans 15 amino acids. With 6 bases clipped from V and 12 bases from J, the junction kept 13 bases outside the gene matches. CDR3 region: CASRPGTSGETVQFF. In nucleotides, the CDR3 is TGTGCCAGCAGGCCTGGGACTAGCGGAGAGACCGTGCAGTTCTTC.

V gene TRBV12-3 or TRBV12-4 combines with J gene TRBJ2-7; D might be TRBD1 (6 bases). The germline V and J ends were trimmed by 5 bases and 4 bases, with 12 bases remaining between them. CDR3 length: 13 amino acids. The CDR3 reads CASSRNQGYEQYF. In DNA, the CDR3 is TGTGCCAGCAGTAGAAACCAGGGGTACGAGCAGTACTTC.